A selection of T cell receptor beta chains follows, all from one sample in a study of shared clonotypes between healthy human individuals. Repertoires were generated with immunoSEQ multiplex PCR, while TCRdb's copy carries only in-frame clones and drops some. The sample yields around 2,000,000 clones, 90% to 95% seen once. The sample consisted of naive CD8+ T cells from PBMCs. These receptor sequences come from a man younger than 35 in good health. Some clones in this sample may be carry-over from other donors' samples. The CDR3 runs from the conserved cysteine through the conserved F or W. The order of the fields is J gene, V gene, CDR3 protein.

j_gene: TRBJ2-1
v_gene: TRBV29-1
CDR3aa: CSVGTSGFYNEQFF

j_gene: TRBJ1-2
v_gene: TRBV9
CDR3aa: CASSVVGASGYGYTF

j_gene: TRBJ2-3
v_gene: TRBV6-6
CDR3aa: CASSPSGRSTDTQYF

j_gene: TRBJ2-7
v_gene: TRBV27
CDR3aa: CASSLSPGTLSHEQYF

j_gene: TRBJ2-1
v_gene: TRBV7-3
CDR3aa: CASSLLGLAGNEQFF

j_gene: TRBJ1-4
v_gene: TRBV2
CDR3aa: CASSELRPNEKLFF

j_gene: TRBJ2-7
v_gene: TRBV7-9
CDR3aa: CASSLSALYYEQYF

j_gene: TRBJ1-5
v_gene: TRBV28
CDR3aa: CASSFGELGQPQHF

j_gene: TRBJ2-5
v_gene: TRBV30
CDR3aa: CAWSALSGRWEQYF

j_gene: TRBJ2-1
v_gene: TRBV4-1
CDR3aa: CASSPQVGLEYNEQFF

j_gene: TRBJ2-2
v_gene: TRBV7-6
CDR3aa: CASSPTGGAGGELFF

j_gene: TRBJ2-1
v_gene: TRBV7-9
CDR3aa: CASSLASAGGSSYNEQFF

j_gene: TRBJ2-7
v_gene: TRBV7-6
CDR3aa: CASSRWGQVTSYEQYF

j_gene: TRBJ2-7
v_gene: TRBV4-3
CDR3aa: CASSQSPSGKVYEQYF

j_gene: TRBJ1-5
v_gene: TRBV28
CDR3aa: CASSFVNQPQHF

j_gene: TRBJ2-7
v_gene: TRBV6-5
CDR3aa: CASSYSTGTATYEQYF

j_gene: TRBJ2-1
v_gene: TRBV19
CDR3aa: CASSAMDRGYEQFF

j_gene: TRBJ2-7
v_gene: TRBV4-2
CDR3aa: CASSQAGMGPLTSSSYEQYF

j_gene: TRBJ2-7
v_gene: TRBV5-5
CDR3aa: CASSLGVSYEQYF

j_gene: TRBJ1-5
v_gene: TRBV28
CDR3aa: CASSLLGRNQPQHF

j_gene: TRBJ2-1
v_gene: TRBV7-9
CDR3aa: CASSLAGGAYNEQFF

j_gene: TRBJ1-2
v_gene: TRBV5-6
CDR3aa: CASSLVGGFSGYTF

j_gene: TRBJ1-1
v_gene: TRBV7-9
CDR3aa: CAGGAVNTEAFF

j_gene: TRBJ1-1
v_gene: TRBV5-1
CDR3aa: CASSPTSGTGITGTEAFF

j_gene: NA
v_gene: TRBV28
CDR3aa: CASSFRQPYEQYF

j_gene: TRBJ2-2
v_gene: TRBV9
CDR3aa: CASSVQGDRDFTGELFF

j_gene: TRBJ1-1
v_gene: TRBV5-8
CDR3aa: CARVGPGSEAFF

j_gene: TRBJ1-4
v_gene: TRBV2
CDR3aa: CATLILDDLHGKLFF

j_gene: TRBJ2-7
v_gene: TRBV28
CDR3aa: CATRQDFYEQYF

j_gene: TRBJ2-7
v_gene: TRBV11-2
CDR3aa: CASSHSSGRSYEQYF

j_gene: TRBJ2-7
v_gene: TRBV5-6
CDR3aa: CASSLGRDYEQYF

j_gene: TRBJ2-7
v_gene: TRBV28
CDR3aa: CASSLFAGTALKSEQYF

j_gene: TRBJ2-2
v_gene: TRBV29-1
CDR3aa: CSARGRAGGELFF

j_gene: TRBJ1-1
v_gene: TRBV27
CDR3aa: CASSPWAGEAEAFF

j_gene: TRBJ2-3
v_gene: TRBV4-3
CDR3aa: CASSQVHRKLDTQYF

j_gene: TRBJ2-7
v_gene: TRBV28
CDR3aa: CASSFTAEASWEQYF

j_gene: TRBJ1-2
v_gene: TRBV9
CDR3aa: CASSFDRGYSYGYTF

j_gene: TRBJ2-7
v_gene: TRBV7-9
CDR3aa: CASSLEIPEQYF

j_gene: TRBJ1-2
v_gene: TRBV6-1
CDR3aa: CASTRRGLSGYTF

j_gene: TRBJ1-5
v_gene: TRBV29-1
CDR3aa: CSGLTGWEGSNQPQHF

j_gene: TRBJ2-1
v_gene: TRBV7-8
CDR3aa: CASSLLTSGSINEQFF

j_gene: TRBJ2-3
v_gene: TRBV9
CDR3aa: CASSPAGLAVHENTQYF

j_gene: TRBJ2-7
v_gene: TRBV4-1
CDR3aa: CASSPSDRYYEQYF

j_gene: TRBJ2-7
v_gene: TRBV5-4
CDR3aa: CASSLRHRYEQYF

j_gene: TRBJ2-7
v_gene: TRBV4-3
CDR3aa: CASSQDNGQGLLEQYF

j_gene: TRBJ2-7
v_gene: TRBV4-3
CDR3aa: CASSQLPGTSASYEQYF